The 3 T cell receptor beta chains listed next were all sequenced from one sample in a study of liver allograft versus peripheral blood T cells. Study at large: Recipients' peripheral blood supplied the T cell receptor repertoires against which those in transplanted livers were compared.

TCRdb independently ran MiXCR on the reads; one entry per CDR3 protein. The sample comprises more than 10,000 distinct CDR3 sequences, approximately 17% of which are singletons, and around 14% rests with the top ten. The receptors here all came from a human patient who had a liver transplant. Among the T cells, some may be from the graft donor.

This clonotype is categorized as medium-sized. This chain uses TRBV24-1 with TRBJ1-1, with TRBD1 matching 10 bases. Germline loops: CDR1 KGHDR, CDR2 SFDVKD. The CDR3 length is 16 residues. V shed 4 bases, J shed 2 bases, and the junction held 6 bases outside the gene matches. This CDR3 reads CATSEGTGAPNTEAFF. The CDR3 DNA follows: TGTGCCACCAGTGAAGGGACAGGGGCGCCCAACACTGAAGCTTTCTTT.

This clonotype is labeled medium-sized (0.01 to 0.1%). The chain uses TRBV27 and TRBJ1-1, with TRBD1 matching over 7 bases. The germline gives CDR1 MNHEY, CDR2 SMNVEV (reference sequence). J lost 1 base, V lost 0 bases, and 11 bases had no gene match. The CDR3 contains 18 residues. CDR3 nucleotide sequence: TGTGCCAGCAGTTTATCAGGCCTGGGGGGGACAGCGAACACTGAAGCTTTCTTT. Translated: CASSLSGLGGTANTEAFF.

The rearrangement joins TRBV6-1 to TRBJ1-3, with D tentatively TRBD1 (6 bases). Germline V gene sequence: CDR1 MNHNS, CDR2 SASEGT. V dropped 1 base and J dropped 3 bases, with 16 bases sitting between them. This CDR3 region has 17 residues. The CDR3 is CASSEGWAGAFGNTIYF. CDR3 bases: TGTGCCAGCAGTGAAGGGTGGGCAGGGGCCTTTGGAAACACCATATATTTT.